The following is a T cell receptor beta chain sequence with its context. Its antigen is still unknown. No much larger clone is present one base from it, and per-base qualities are unavailable. TCRbeta CDR3 regions were amplified from genomic DNA by means of the immunoSEQ Assay, a bias-controlled multiplex PCR. The original methods were these. The number of nucleated cells in each sample was estimated from the amplification of reference gene primers within the assay. To quantify the absolute abundance of each unique TCRbeta CDR3 rearrangement, sequence reads were collapsed and filtered. Productive Simpson clonality was computed per sample as the square root of Simpson's diversity index over productive rearrangements. TCRdb retrieved this table from immuneACCESS and kept in-frame rearrangements only. Not all clones are present; in checked studies, unresolved V genes account for under half, and no reason is known for the remainder. V, J and clone size were drawn from that table, and D and trimming were deduced from the DNA. The sample contains over 400,000 clones, approximately 83% of them found a single time. Approximately 3.4% of the sample goes to the ten largest clones.

The data were obtained in a study of blood T cell repertoires in COVID-19 (dated by TCRdb to 2020 to 2021). Background on the whole study: The collaborator samples originated in the United States, Italy and Spain and spanned the acute and convalescent phases of COVID-19. The repertoires were released in a freely available public database intended as a resource for research on the immune response to SARS-CoV-2. Nearly every sample came with metadata listing a de-identified subject ID, COVID-19 status, age in years and sex. The prospective study material was composed of cDNA or gDNA derived from T cells, B-cell-depleted T cells, or PBMCs. Where available, HLA class I and class II types were obtained from metadata supplied by the sample provider rather than from assay-based typing. Deeply sampled blood TCRbeta repertoires from subjects exposed to, actively infected with, or recovered from COVID-19 were included in the dataset. Samples were obtained from the ongoing ImmuneRACE study (first 160 participants) and from 950 to 1,500 subjects provided by 6 global collaborators. Paper-wide results and their limitations: The quantity of clinical and demographic metadata differed by source and by participant and was supplied without curation.

The collaborating institutions used their own protocols to collect whole blood in K2EDTA tubes. For TCRbeta analysis, collaborators shipped samples in one of three forms: frozen whole blood, isolated PBMCs, or DNA extracted from either of those sample types. Based on the germline V gene (reference sequence), the CDR1 and CDR2 sequences are LNHDA and SQIVND. Its CDR3 holds 17 amino acids, cysteine through phenylalanine. The kept DNA is CDR3 alone, 51 bases in frame from the first base. After removal of 8 bases from V and 0 bases from J, the junction retains 12 bases not matched to a gene. Recombination linked TRBV19 to TRBJ1-3, and TRBD1 matches 8 of the central bases. The source of this sequence is a human donor in a cohort sampled during active COVID-19. Sequenced sample: peripheral blood. The CDR3 protein: CASSYNRDRISGNTIYF. The DNA sequence follows: TGTGCCAGTTCCTACAACCGGGACAGGATCTCTGGAAACACCATATATTTT.